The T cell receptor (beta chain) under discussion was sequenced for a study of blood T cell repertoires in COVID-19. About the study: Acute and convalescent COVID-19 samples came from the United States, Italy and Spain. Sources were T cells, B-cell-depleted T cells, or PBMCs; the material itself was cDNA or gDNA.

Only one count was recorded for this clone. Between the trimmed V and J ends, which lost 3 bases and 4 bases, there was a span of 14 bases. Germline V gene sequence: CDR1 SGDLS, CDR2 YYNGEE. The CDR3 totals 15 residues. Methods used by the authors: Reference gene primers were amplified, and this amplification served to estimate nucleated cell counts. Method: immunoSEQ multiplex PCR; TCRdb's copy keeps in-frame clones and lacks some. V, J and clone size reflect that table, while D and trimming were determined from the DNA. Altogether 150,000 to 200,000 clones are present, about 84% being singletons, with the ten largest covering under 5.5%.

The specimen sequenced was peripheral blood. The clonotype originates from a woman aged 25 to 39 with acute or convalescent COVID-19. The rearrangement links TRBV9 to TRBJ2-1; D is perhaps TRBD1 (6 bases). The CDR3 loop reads CASSARTDPYNEQFF. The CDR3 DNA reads TGTGCCAGCAGCGCGCGGACAGATCCATACAATGAGCAGTTCTTC.